The 3 T cell receptor beta chains given below trace back to one sample, sequenced in a study of Graves' ophthalmopathy and Graves' hyperthyroidism. RNA transcripts provided the template for amplifying TCR beta CDR3 regions. An opening RT-PCR round employed HTBI primers and preceded a second-round multiplex PCR. MiXCR, applied by TCRdb to the multiplex PCR reads, yields one record per CDR3 protein. The sample carries 450,000 or so distinct CDR3 sequences, under 15% recorded once. The specimen sequenced was blood. The source is a woman between 25 and 40 years old with Graves' ophthalmopathy.

This clonotype has more than one count but fewer than ten. The rearrangement links TRBV7-9 to TRBJ2-5, with D unclear. Between the trimmed V and J ends, which lost 5 bases and 2 bases, there was a span of 9 bases. The CDR3 is 13 amino acids. Germline V lookup: CDR1 SEHNR, CDR2 FQNEAQ (reference sequence). The CDR3 DNA sequence: TGTGCCAGCAGCCCGACTTGGCAAGAGACCCAGTACTTC. Translation: CASSPTWQETQYF.

This clonotype was found a few times. The chain employs TRBV30 and TRBJ2-7; D unresolved. This CDR3 comprises 13 residues. Germline V gene sequence: CDR1 GTSNPN, CDR2 SVGIG (reference sequence). V lost 4 bases and J 2 bases, leaving 12 bases between the germline ends. Here the CDR3 DNA reads TGTGCCTGGAATCAGGATCGGACCTACGAGCAGTACTTC. Amino acids: CAWNQDRTYEQYF.

This clonotype occurred many times. This sequence joins TRBV6-5 and TRBJ2-7, with TRBD2 matching 11 bases. CDR3 length: 15 residues. Germline values: CDR1 MNHEY, CDR2 SVGAGI. Losses at the gene ends were 4 bases for V and 7 bases for J; bases not matched to a gene: 9. The CDR3 loop is CASSFFTSGRGEQYF. Written as DNA, the CDR3 is TGTGCCAGCAGTTTCTTCACTAGCGGGAGAGGTGAGCAGTACTTC.